A selection of T cell receptor beta chains follows, all from one sample in a study of a mutant IDH1 vaccine in newly diagnosed glioma. Some clones are missing from TCRdb's copy, which holds only in-frame ones; the method was immunoSEQ multiplex PCR. Of around 46,000 clones listed, 78% are singletons. These receptors are not linked to any known antigen. The sequenced sample was PBMCs, obtained from a glioma patient whose treatment included an IDH1 peptide vaccine. All receptors derive from a man in his fifties with glioma. The CDR3 runs from the conserved cysteine through the conserved F or W. Fields, in order: clone size, D gene, V gene, J gene, CDR3 protein, CDR3 DNA. A D gene is named only where the DNA matches it firmly. Clone size, where shown, is once, few, many, or a class for clones that have expanded.

size: once
D: -
V: TRBV19
J: TRBJ1-1
CDR3: CASSHRSWDTEAFF
DNA: TGTGCCAGTAGTCACCGTTCATGGGACACTGAAGCTTTCTTT

size: -
D: TRBD1
V: TRBV9
J: TRBJ2-5
CDR3: CASSRNRDRGTETQYF
DNA: TGTGCCAGCAGCCGTAACCGGGACAGGGGTACAGAGACCCAGTACTTC

size: -
D: -
V: TRBV7-9
J: TRBJ1-2
CDR3: CASSPLKGGVNYGYTF
DNA: TGTGCCAGCAGCCCTTTAAAAGGGGGGGTCAACTATGGCTACACCTTC

size: -
D: -
V: TRBV6-6
J: TRBJ1-1
CDR3: CASRGPVGGANTEAFF
DNA: TGTGCCAGCAGGGGTCCGGTCGGCGGGGCGAACACTGAAGCTTTCTTT

size: -
D: -
V: TRBV7-6
J: TRBJ2-3
CDR3: CASSFGKAQYF
DNA: TGTGCCAGCAGCTTTGGGAAGGCGCAGTATTTT

size: once
D: -
V: TRBV19
J: TRBJ2-2
CDR3: CANLQGNTGELFF
DNA: TGTGCCAATCTTCAGGGTAACACCGGGGAGCTGTTTTTT

size: -
D: -
V: TRBV9
J: TRBJ1-3
CDR3: CASSVGPVISGNTIYF
DNA: TGTGCCAGCAGCGTAGGCCCGGTAATCTCTGGAAACACCATATATTTT

size: -
D: -
V: TRBV5-1
J: TRBJ1-4
CDR3: CASSLTDATNEKLFF
DNA: TGCGCCAGCAGCTTGACCGATGCAACTAATGAAAAACTGTTTTTT

size: -
D: -
V: TRBV6-1
J: TRBJ1-2
CDR3: CASSDYGYTF
DNA: TGTGCCAGCAGTGACTATGGCTACACCTTC

size: medium-sized
D: -
V: TRBV2
J: TRBJ1-5
CDR3: CASRVDSFQPQHF
DNA: TGTGCCAGCAGGGTTGACAGTTTTCAGCCCCAGCATTTT

size: few
D: -
V: TRBV29-1
J: TRBJ1-1
CDR3: CSVETGRTSDTEAFF
DNA: TGCAGCGTGGAGACAGGCCGGACGTCCGACACTGAAGCTTTCTTT

size: -
D: -
V: TRBV2
J: TRBJ2-1
CDR3: CASSVPKRANEQFF
DNA: TGTGCCAGCAGTGTCCCTAAACGGGCCAATGAGCAGTTCTTC

size: -
D: -
V: TRBV5-4
J: TRBJ2-1
CDR3: CASSLWRGPSYNEQFF
DNA: TGTGCCAGCAGCTTGTGGCGGGGGCCCTCCTACAATGAGCAGTTCTTC

size: -
D: -
V: TRBV25-1
J: TRBJ2-6
CDR3: CASSSEGQSRANVLTF
DNA: TGTGCCAGCAGTAGTGAGGGACAAAGTCGGGCCAACGTCCTGACTTTC

size: -
D: -
V: TRBV6-5
J: TRBJ1-1
CDR3: CASRRLSEGTEAFF
DNA: TGTGCCAGCAGACGACTGTCGGAGGGGACTGAAGCTTTCTTT

size: -
D: -
V: TRBV10-3
J: TRBJ1-2
CDR3: CAIGPELGGYTF
DNA: TGTGCCATCGGGCCCGAACTGGGCGGCTACACCTTC

size: -
D: -
V: TRBV30
J: TRBJ1-6
CDR3: CAWSGQANSPLHF
DNA: TGTGCCTGGAGTGGACAGGCCAATTCACCCCTCCACTTT

size: few
D: -
V: TRBV30
J: TRBJ1-5
CDR3: CACKASNQPQHF
DNA: TGTGCCTGCAAGGCCAGCAATCAGCCCCAGCATTTT

size: -
D: -
V: TRBV19
J: TRBJ1-5
CDR3: CASSILRGQGLNQPQHF
DNA: TGTGCCAGTAGTATTTTAAGAGGGCAGGGGTTGAATCAGCCCCAGCATTTT

size: -
D: TRBD1
V: TRBV19
J: TRBJ1-1
CDR3: CASSPHRGHTEAFF
DNA: TGTGCCAGTAGTCCCCACAGGGGGCACACTGAAGCTTTCTTT

size: -
D: TRBD2
V: TRBV6-6
J: TRBJ2-7
CDR3: CASSGSSGASYEQYF
DNA: TGTGCCAGCAGTGGCTCTAGCGGGGCGTCCTACGAGCAGTACTTC

size: -
D: TRBD1
V: TRBV5-6
J: TRBJ1-5
CDR3: CASSPRGRNQPQHF
DNA: TGTGCCAGCAGCCCGAGGGGGCGGAATCAGCCCCAGCATTTT

size: -
D: TRBD1
V: TRBV6-1
J: TRBJ1-1
CDR3: CASIQGTVTEAFF
DNA: TGTGCCAGCATACAGGGGACAGTCACTGAAGCTTTCTTT

size: -
D: -
V: TRBV5-6
J: TRBJ2-5
CDR3: CASSLEGRGFWVETQYF
DNA: TGTGCCAGCAGCTTGGAAGGCAGGGGTTTTTGGGTAGAGACCCAGTACTTC

size: -
D: TRBD2
V: TRBV4-1
J: TRBJ2-3
CDR3: CASSQEGRRGGSTDTQYF
DNA: TGCGCCAGCAGCCAAGAAGGAAGGCGGGGGGGTAGCACAGATACGCAGTATTTT

size: -
D: -
V: TRBV30
J: TRBJ1-5
CDR3: CAWSPGVGQPQHF
DNA: TGTGCCTGGAGTCCGGGGGTAGGTCAGCCCCAGCATTTT

size: -
D: TRBD2
V: TRBV30
J: TRBJ2-5
CDR3: CAWSRGGQETQYF
DNA: TGTGCCTGGAGCCGGGGGGGCCAAGAGACCCAGTACTTC

size: -
D: -
V: TRBV6-1
J: TRBJ2-5
CDR3: CASSRRGETQYF
DNA: TGTGCCAGCAGTCGAAGGGGAGAGACCCAGTACTTC

size: -
D: TRBD1
V: TRBV19
J: TRBJ1-2
CDR3: CASGQGAEGYTF
DNA: TGTGCCAGCGGACAGGGGGCGGAGGGCTACACCTTC

size: -
D: -
V: TRBV7-9
J: TRBJ2-4
CDR3: CASSLIKGGERVAKNIQYF
DNA: TGTGCCAGCAGCTTAATAAAAGGGGGGGAGAGAGTAGCCAAAAACATTCAGTACTTC

size: -
D: TRBD1
V: TRBV13
J: TRBJ2-2
CDR3: CASSWDRHTGELFF
DNA: TGTGCCAGCAGCTGGGACAGACACACCGGGGAGCTGTTTTTT

size: few
D: TRBD1
V: TRBV25-1
J: TRBJ1-1
CDR3: CASSEFLWGQVETEAFF
DNA: TGTGCCAGCAGTGAATTCTTATGGGGACAGGTGGAGACTGAAGCTTTCTTT

size: -
D: -
V: TRBV30
J: TRBJ1-5
CDR3: CAWMGRKGQPQHF
DNA: TGTGCCTGGATGGGCAGAAAAGGTCAGCCCCAGCATTTT

size: -
D: -
V: TRBV7-9
J: TRBJ1-2
CDR3: CASSLAGGPGYTF
DNA: TGTGCCAGCAGCTTAGCTGGAGGCCCAGGCTACACCTTC

size: once
D: -
V: TRBV9
J: TRBJ1-3
CDR3: CASSVDRTAGNTIYF
DNA: TGTGCCAGCAGCGTAGATAGGACAGCGGGAAACACCATATATTTT

size: -
D: TRBD1
V: TRBV14
J: TRBJ2-7
CDR3: CASSVGTDLYEQYF
DNA: TGTGCCAGCAGCGTCGGGACAGACCTCTACGAGCAGTACTTC

size: -
D: TRBD2
V: TRBV6-5
J: TRBJ2-1
CDR3: CASKDGGAHNEQFF
DNA: TGTGCCAGCAAGGACGGGGGGGCCCACAATGAGCAGTTCTTC

size: -
D: TRBD1
V: TRBV18
J: TRBJ2-7
CDR3: CASSLRGRYEQYF
DNA: TGTGCCAGCTCACTCAGGGGGCGGTACGAGCAGTACTTC

size: -
D: -
V: TRBV19
J: TRBJ1-5
CDR3: CASSDSPYSNQPQHF
DNA: TGTGCCAGTAGCGACAGTCCTTATAGCAATCAGCCCCAGCATTTT

size: -
D: -
V: TRBV6-5
J: TRBJ2-3
CDR3: CASLDPRGDTQYF
DNA: TGTGCCAGCCTGGACCCCAGAGGAGATACGCAGTATTTT

size: -
D: -
V: TRBV6-1
J: TRBJ2-3
CDR3: CASTRQADTQYF
DNA: TGTGCCAGCACCCGACAGGCAGATACGCAGTATTTT

size: -
D: -
V: TRBV10-3
J: TRBJ2-3
CDR3: CAISERGDTQYF
DNA: TGTGCCATCAGTGAAAGGGGAGATACGCAGTATTTT

size: once
D: TRBD1
V: TRBV6-1
J: TRBJ2-3
CDR3: CASSAGTGFGTQYF
DNA: TGTGCCAGCAGTGCCGGGACAGGGTTTGGTACGCAGTATTTT

size: -
D: -
V: TRBV4-2
J: TRBJ2-2
CDR3: CASRPDRPTDTGELFF
DNA: TGTGCCAGCAGACCCGACAGGCCGACGGACACCGGGGAGCTGTTTTTT

size: once
D: -
V: TRBV2
J: TRBJ1-6
CDR3: CASSAMTSNSYNSPLHF
DNA: TGTGCCAGCAGTGCGATGACATCTAACTCCTATAATTCACCCCTCCACTTT

size: -
D: -
V: TRBV7-2
J: TRBJ1-5
CDR3: CASSVSVASPNQPQHF
DNA: TGTGCCAGCAGCGTATCGGTAGCCTCGCCCAATCAGCCCCAGCATTTT

size: -
D: -
V: TRBV19
J: TRBJ2-5
CDR3: CASSIDSQETQYF
DNA: TGTGCCAGTAGTATTGACAGCCAAGAGACCCAGTACTTC

size: -
D: -
V: TRBV29-1
J: TRBJ1-5
CDR3: CSFGPSRDQPQHF
DNA: TGCAGCTTCGGGCCGTCCAGGGATCAGCCCCAGCATTTT

size: -
D: TRBD2
V: TRBV4-1
J: TRBJ2-3
CDR3: CASSRTRTSGTTDTQYF
DNA: TGCGCCAGCAGCCGAACCCGGACTAGCGGAACCACAGATACGCAGTATTTT

size: -
D: TRBD1
V: TRBV6-1
J: TRBJ1-1
CDR3: CATYDRVNTEAFF
DNA: TGTGCCACCTACGACAGGGTGAACACTGAAGCTTTCTTT

size: -
D: -
V: TRBV20-1
J: TRBJ1-2
CDR3: CSARAAYGYTF
DNA: TGCAGTGCTAGGGCCGCCTATGGCTACACCTTC

size: -
D: TRBD2
V: TRBV7-2
J: TRBJ2-1
CDR3: CASSLLGGEGEQFF
DNA: TGTGCCAGCAGCTTATTGGGCGGGGAGGGTGAGCAGTTCTTC

size: -
D: -
V: TRBV7-2
J: TRBJ2-7
CDR3: CASSLETLREQYF
DNA: TGTGCCAGCAGCTTAGAGACCCTCAGAGAGCAGTACTTC